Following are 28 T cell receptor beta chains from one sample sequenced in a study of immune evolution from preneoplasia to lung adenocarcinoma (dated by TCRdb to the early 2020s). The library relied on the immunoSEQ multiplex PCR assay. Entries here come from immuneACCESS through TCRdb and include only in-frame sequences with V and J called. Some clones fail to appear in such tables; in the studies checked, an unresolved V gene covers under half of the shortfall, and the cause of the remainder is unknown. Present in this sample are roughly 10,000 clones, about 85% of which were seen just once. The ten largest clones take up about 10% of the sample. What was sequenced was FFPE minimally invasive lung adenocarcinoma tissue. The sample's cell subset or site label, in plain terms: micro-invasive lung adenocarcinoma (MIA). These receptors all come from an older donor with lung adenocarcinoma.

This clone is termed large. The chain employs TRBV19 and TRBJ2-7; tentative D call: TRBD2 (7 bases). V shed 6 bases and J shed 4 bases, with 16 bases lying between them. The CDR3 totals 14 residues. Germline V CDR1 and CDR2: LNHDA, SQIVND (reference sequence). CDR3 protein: CASRNTGGAYEQYF. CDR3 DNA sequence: TGTGCCAGTAGAAATACGGGGGGCGCATACGAGCAGTACTTC.

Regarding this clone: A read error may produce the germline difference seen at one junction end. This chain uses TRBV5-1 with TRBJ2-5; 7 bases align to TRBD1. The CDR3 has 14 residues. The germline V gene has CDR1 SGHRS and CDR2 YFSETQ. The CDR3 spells CASSFRDRTEAQYF. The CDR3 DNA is TGCGCCAGCAGCTTCCGGGACAGAACAGAGGCCCAGTACTTC.

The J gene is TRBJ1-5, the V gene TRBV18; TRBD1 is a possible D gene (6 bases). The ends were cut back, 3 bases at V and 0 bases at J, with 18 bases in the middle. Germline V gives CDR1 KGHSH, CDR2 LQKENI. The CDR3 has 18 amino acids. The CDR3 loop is CASSPGGQGPYSNQPQHF. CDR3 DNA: TGTGCCAGCTCACCGGGGGGGCAGGGGCCTTATAGCAATCAGCCCCAGCATTTT.

This chain's CDR3 is CASSEDPGTGMSEQYF. The CDR3 bases are TGTGCCAGCAGCGAAGACCCCGGGACAGGGATGAGCGAGCAGTACTTC. The chain combines TRBV9 with TRBJ2-7; 9 bases are shared with TRBD1. V lost 3 bases to trimming and J lost 6 bases; unmatched junction nucleotides: 13. CDR3 length equals 16 residues. Germline V gene lookup returns CDR1 SGDLS and CDR2 YYNGEE.

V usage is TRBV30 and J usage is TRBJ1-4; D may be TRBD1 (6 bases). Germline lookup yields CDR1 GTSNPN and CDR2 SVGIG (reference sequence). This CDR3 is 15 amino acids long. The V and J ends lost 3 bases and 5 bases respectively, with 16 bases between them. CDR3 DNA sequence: TGTGCCTGGAGCCGTGGTGGGGGGCTGAATGAAAAACTGTTTTTT. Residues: CAWSRGGGLNEKLFF.

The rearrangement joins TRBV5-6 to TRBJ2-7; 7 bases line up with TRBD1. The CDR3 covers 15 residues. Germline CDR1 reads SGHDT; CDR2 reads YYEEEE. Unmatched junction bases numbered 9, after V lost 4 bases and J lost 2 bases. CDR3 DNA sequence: TGTGCCAGCAGCCTCACCGGACAGGTCGCCTACGAGCAGTACTTC. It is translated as CASSLTGQVAYEQYF.

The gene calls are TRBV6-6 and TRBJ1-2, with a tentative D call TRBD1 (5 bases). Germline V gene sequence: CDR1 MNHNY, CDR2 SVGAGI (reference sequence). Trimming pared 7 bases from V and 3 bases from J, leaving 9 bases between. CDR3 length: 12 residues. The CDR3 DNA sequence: TGTGCCAGCAATCAGGGTCACTATGGCTACACCTTC. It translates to CASNQGHYGYTF.

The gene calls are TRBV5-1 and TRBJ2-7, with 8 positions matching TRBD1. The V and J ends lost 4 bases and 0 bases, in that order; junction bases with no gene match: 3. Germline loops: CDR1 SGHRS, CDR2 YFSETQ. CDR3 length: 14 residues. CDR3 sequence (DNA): TGCGCCAGCAGCAGGACAGGGAGCTCCTACGAGCAGTACTTC. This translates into CASSRTGSSYEQYF. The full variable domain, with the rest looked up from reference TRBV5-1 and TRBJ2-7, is KAGVTQTPRYLIKTRGQQVTLSCSPISGHRSVSWYQQTPGQGLQFLFEYFSETQRNKGNFPGRFSGRQFSNSRSEMNVSTLELGDSALYLCASSRTGSSYEQYFGPGTRLTVT.

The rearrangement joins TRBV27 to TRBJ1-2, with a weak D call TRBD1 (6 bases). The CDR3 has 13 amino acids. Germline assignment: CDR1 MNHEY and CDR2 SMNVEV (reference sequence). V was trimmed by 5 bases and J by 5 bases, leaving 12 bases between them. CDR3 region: CASSPTGRYGYTF. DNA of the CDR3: TGTGCCAGCAGTCCTACAGGGCGTTATGGCTACACCTTC.

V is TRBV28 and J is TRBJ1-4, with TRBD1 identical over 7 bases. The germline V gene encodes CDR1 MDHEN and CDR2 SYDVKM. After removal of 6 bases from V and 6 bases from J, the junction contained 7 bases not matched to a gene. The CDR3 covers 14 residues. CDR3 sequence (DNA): TGTGCCAGCAGCCCGTTTACAGGGGATGAAAAACTGTTTTTT. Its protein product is CASSPFTGDEKLFF.

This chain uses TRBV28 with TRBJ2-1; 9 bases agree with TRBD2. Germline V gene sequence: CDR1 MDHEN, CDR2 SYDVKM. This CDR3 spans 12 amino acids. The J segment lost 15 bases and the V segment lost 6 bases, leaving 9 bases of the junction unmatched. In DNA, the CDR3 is TGTGCCAGCAGCCTTAGCGGGAGTCGGTTGTTCTTC. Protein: CASSLSGSRLFF.

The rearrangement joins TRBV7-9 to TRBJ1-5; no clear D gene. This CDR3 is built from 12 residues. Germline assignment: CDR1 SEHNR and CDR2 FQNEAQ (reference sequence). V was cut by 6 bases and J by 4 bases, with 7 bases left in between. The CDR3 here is CASSPGNQPQHF. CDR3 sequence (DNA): TGTGCCAGCAGTCCGGGAAATCAGCCCCAGCATTTT.

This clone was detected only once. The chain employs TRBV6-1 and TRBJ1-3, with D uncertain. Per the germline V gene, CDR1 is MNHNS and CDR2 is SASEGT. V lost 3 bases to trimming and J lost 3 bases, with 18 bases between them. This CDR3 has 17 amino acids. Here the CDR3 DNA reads TGTGCCAGCAGTGAGGCCTTCCTACCATCGTTTGGAAACACCATATATTTT. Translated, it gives CASSEAFLPSFGNTIYF.

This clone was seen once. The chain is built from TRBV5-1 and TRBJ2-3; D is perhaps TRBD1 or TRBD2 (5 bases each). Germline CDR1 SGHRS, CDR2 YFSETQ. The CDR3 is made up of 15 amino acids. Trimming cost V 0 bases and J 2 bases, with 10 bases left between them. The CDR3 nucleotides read TGCGCCAGCAGCTTGGATGGGACCAACACAGATACGCAGTATTTT. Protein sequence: CASSLDGTNTDTQYF. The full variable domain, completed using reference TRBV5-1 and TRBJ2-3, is KAGVTQTPRYLIKTRGQQVTLSCSPISGHRSVSWYQQTPGQGLQFLFEYFSETQRNKGNFPGRFSGRQFSNSRSEMNVSTLELGDSALYLCASSLDGTNTDTQYFGPGTRLTVL.

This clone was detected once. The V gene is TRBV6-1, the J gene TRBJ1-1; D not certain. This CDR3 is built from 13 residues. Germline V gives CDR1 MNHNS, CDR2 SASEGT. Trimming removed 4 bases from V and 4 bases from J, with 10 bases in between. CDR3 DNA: TGTGCCAGCAGTGGCATAGTTACCACTGAAGCTTTCTTT. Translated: CASSGIVTTEAFF.

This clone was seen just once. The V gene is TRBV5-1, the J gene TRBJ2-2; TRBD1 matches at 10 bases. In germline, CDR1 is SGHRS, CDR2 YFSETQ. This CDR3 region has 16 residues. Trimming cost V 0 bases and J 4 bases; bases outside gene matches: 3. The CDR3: CASSLGDRGITGELFF. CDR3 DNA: TGCGCCAGCAGCTTGGGGGACAGGGGTATCACCGGGGAGCTGTTTTTT.

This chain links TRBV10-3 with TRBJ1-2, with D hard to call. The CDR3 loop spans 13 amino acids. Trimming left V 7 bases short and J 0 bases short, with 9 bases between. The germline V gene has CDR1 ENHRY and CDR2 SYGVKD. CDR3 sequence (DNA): TGTGCCATCAACGGCGGGGCTAACTATGGCTACACCTTC. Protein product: CAINGGANYGYTF.

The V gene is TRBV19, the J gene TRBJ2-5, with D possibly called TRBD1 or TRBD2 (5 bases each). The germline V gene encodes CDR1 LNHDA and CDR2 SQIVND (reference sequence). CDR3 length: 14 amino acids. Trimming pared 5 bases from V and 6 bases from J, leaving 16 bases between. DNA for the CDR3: TGTGCCAGTAGTTCCTCGGGGCCGGGGCAGACCCAGTACTTC. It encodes CASSSSGPGQTQYF.

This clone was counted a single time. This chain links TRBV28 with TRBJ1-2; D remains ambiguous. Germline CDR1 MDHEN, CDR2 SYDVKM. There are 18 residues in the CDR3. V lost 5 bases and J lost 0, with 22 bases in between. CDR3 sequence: CASSAPRVYAQTNYGYTF. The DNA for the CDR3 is TGTGCCAGCAGTGCGCCCCGGGTCTACGCACAGACTAACTATGGCTACACCTTC.

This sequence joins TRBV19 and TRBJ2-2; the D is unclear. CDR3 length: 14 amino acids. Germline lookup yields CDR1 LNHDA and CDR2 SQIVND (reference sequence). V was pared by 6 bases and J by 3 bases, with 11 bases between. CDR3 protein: CASRERGDTGELFF. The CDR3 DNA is TGTGCCAGTAGGGAGCGAGGAGACACCGGGGAGCTGTTTTTT.

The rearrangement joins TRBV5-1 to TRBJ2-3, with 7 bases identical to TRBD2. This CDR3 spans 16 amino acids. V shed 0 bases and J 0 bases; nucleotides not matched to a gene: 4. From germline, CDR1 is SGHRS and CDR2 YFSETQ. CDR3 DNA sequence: TGCGCCAGCAGCTTGGCCGGGCGGGAGAGCACAGATACGCAGTATTTT. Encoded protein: CASSLAGRESTDTQYF. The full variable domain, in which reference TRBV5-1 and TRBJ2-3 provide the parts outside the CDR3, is KAGVTQTPRYLIKTRGQQVTLSCSPISGHRSVSWYQQTPGQGLQFLFEYFSETQRNKGNFPGRFSGRQFSNSRSEMNVSTLELGDSALYLCASSLAGRESTDTQYFGPGTRLTVL.

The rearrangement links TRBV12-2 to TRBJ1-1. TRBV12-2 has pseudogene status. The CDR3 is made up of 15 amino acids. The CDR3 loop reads CASRSRPEMNTEAFF. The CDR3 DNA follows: TGTGCAAGTCGCTCGAGGCCAGAAATGAACACTGAAGCTTTCTTT.

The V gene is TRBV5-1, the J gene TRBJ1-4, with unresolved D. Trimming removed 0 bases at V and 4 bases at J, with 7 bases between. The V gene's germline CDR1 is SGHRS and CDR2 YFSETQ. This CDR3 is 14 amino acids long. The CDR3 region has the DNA TGCGCCAGCAGCTTGGGACCTCGTAATGAAAAACTGTTTTTT. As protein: CASSLGPRNEKLFF.

The CDR3, as DNA: TGTGCCAGCAGTGCGGGGATGTATCAGCCCCAGCATTTT. Translating it yields CASSAGMYQPQHF. This chain uses TRBV2 with TRBJ1-5, with D uncertain. The CDR3 totals 13 residues. The germline CDR1 and CDR2 sequences are SNHLY and FYNNEI. V was cut by 4 bases and J by 5 bases, with 9 bases left in between.

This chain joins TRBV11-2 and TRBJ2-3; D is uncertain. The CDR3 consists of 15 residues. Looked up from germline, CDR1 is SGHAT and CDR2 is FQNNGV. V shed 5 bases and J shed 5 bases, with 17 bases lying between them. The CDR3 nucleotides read TGTGCCAGCAGCCCCTCTCAGTTGAGGAGAGATACGCAGTATTTT. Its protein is CASSPSQLRRDTQYF.

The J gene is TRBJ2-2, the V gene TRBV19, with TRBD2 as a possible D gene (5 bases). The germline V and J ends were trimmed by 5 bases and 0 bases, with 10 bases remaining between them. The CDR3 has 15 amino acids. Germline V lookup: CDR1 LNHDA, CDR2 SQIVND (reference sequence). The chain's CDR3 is CASSPLGANTGELFF. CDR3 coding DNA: TGTGCCAGTAGTCCGCTGGGAGCGAACACCGGGGAGCTGTTTTTT.

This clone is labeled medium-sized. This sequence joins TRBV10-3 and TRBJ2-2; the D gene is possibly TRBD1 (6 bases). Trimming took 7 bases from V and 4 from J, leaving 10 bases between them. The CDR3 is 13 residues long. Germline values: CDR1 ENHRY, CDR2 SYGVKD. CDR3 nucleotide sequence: TGTGCCATCAAGGGGGACGGCACCGGGGAGCTGTTTTTT. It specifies CAIKGDGTGELFF.

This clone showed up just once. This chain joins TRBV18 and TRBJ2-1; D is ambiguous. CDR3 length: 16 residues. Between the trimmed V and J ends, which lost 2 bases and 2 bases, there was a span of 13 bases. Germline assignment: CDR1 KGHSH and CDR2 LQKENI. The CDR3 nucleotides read TGTGCCAGCTCACCATTTCTCGGCTCAACCTACAATGAGCAGTTCTTC. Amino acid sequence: CASSPFLGSTYNEQFF.